These T cell receptor beta chains were read from a single sample in a study of T-cell reconstitution after alpha-beta-depleted transplantation in children. TCRdb re-derived calls from the PCR reads in MiXCR, one entry per CDR3 protein. The table records a few hundred thousand distinct CDR3 sequences, approximately 10% of them present only once. This material consisted of PBMCs from the stem cell graft donor, taken from the stem cell graft. The receptors here all came from a human donor who donated a stem cell graft to a child with acute myeloid leukemia. Both conserved end residues are part of each CDR3. The D gene is left open where the match is weak. The size field is filled for only some rows; it gives once, few, many or a size class.

d_call	clone_size	v_call	j_call	cdr3_length	cdr3_nt	cdr3_aa
-	-	TRBV2	TRBJ2-4	13	TGTGCCAGCCTACGGGGTGGGGAAGGCATTCAGTACTTC	CASLRGGEGIQYF
-	few	TRBV7-9	TRBJ2-4	11	TGTGCCAGCAGCCCCGGGGGCATTCAGTACTTC	CASSPGGIQYF
-	-	TRBV29-1	TRBJ1-5	13	TGCAGCGTTCGACAGGCCAGCAATCAGCCCCAGCATTTT	CSVRQASNQPQHF
TRBD2	-	TRBV29-1	TRBJ2-7	14	TGCAGCGTTGAAGAGGGGACTAGCGGCTACGAGCAGTACTTC	CSVEEGTSGYEQYF
-	few	TRBV6-1	TRBJ1-1	14	TGTGCCAGCACCGTACCGGGACAGAACACTGAAGCTTTCTTT	CASTVPGQNTEAFF
TRBD1	few	TRBV20-1	TRBJ1-5	15	TGCAGTGCCCTGTCCGGGACAGGGGGAAATCAGCCCCAGCATTTT	CSALSGTGGNQPQHF
-	many	TRBV10-3	TRBJ2-1	15	TGTGCCATCACCGGACAGCAGAGCTCCTACAATGAGCAGTTCTTC	CAITGQQSSYNEQFF
TRBD2	-	TRBV5-1	TRBJ2-3	17	TGCGCCAGCAGCTTGGCAGCGGGGGGCGGTCTGGCAGATACGCAGTATTTT	CASSLAAGGGLADTQYF
-	few	TRBV20-1	TRBJ2-2	14	TGCAGTGCTCTGGACCATCTGAACACCGGGGAGCTGTTTTTT	CSALDHLNTGELFF
-	many	TRBV20-1	TRBJ2-5	15	TGCAGTGCTAGAGCGGCAGGGGACTACCAAGAGACCCAGTACTTC	CSARAAGDYQETQYF
-	-	TRBV2	TRBJ1-2	14	TGTGCCAGCAGTGAATCCCCCCTCATAGGGAGGAACACCTTC	CASSESPLIGRNTF
-	-	TRBV18	TRBJ2-1	16	TGTGCCAGCTCACCTCTCGAGGGGTATTCCTACAATGAGCAGTTCTTC	CASSPLEGYSYNEQFF
TRBD2	-	TRBV6-1	TRBJ2-1	15	TGTGCCAGCAAAAGCGGGGGGGCTTTATACAATGAGCAGTTCTTC	CASKSGGALYNEQFF
-	-	TRBV20-1	TRBJ2-1	14	TGCAGTGCTATGTCCCGGGGTTTCCCTAATGAGCAGTTCTTC	CSAMSRGFPNEQFF
TRBD2	-	TRBV7-2	TRBJ2-7	16	TGTGCCAGCAGCCCTACTAGCGGGAGGTGGGGATACGAGCAGTACTTC	CASSPTSGRWGYEQYF
-	few	TRBV27	TRBJ1-5	15	TGTGCCAGCAGTTTCAGGAGGCACGGCGATCAGCCCCAGCATTTT	CASSFRRHGDQPQHF
-	few	TRBV3-1	TRBJ2-1	14	TGTGCCAGCAGCCACCGACTCTCCTACAATGAGCAGTTCTTC	CASSHRLSYNEQFF
-	-	TRBV29-1	TRBJ2-1	11	TGCAGCGTTGGTGGGGTCAATGAGCAGTTCTTC	CSVGGVNEQFF
TRBD2	-	TRBV7-2	TRBJ2-5	17	TGTGCCAGCAGCCCCCTGGGACTAGCGGAGACCCAAGAGACCCAGTACTTC	CASSPLGLAETQETQYF
TRBD2	many	TRBV29-1	TRBJ2-3	15	TGCAGCGCCACCTTACTAGCGGAAAGCACAGATACGCAGTATTTT	CSATLLAESTDTQYF
TRBD2	-	TRBV12-3/TRBV12-4	TRBJ2-5	16	TGTGCCAGCAGTTACGCGGGACTAGCGATGGAAGAGACCCAGTACTTC	CASSYAGLAMEETQYF
-	-	TRBV6-5	TRBJ2-7	11	TGTGCCAGCAGTTACCGGGGCGAGCAGTACTTC	CASSYRGEQYF
-	-	TRBV6-5	TRBJ2-1	11	TGTGCCAGCAGTTCGCTAGCTGAGCAGTTCTTC	CASSSLAEQFF
-	-	TRBV27	TRBJ1-4	16	TGTGCCAGCAGGCTACTCGGGACCGCTGATAATGAAAAACTGTTTTTT	CASRLLGTADNEKLFF
-	-	TRBV3-1	TRBJ1-3	13	TGTGCCAGCAGTCGGTGGACTGGAAACACCATATATTTT	CASSRWTGNTIYF
-	-	TRBV29-1	TRBJ1-2	12	TGCAGCGTTGAGGAAAATAACTATGGCTACACCTTC	CSVEENNYGYTF
TRBD1	many	TRBV20-1	TRBJ1-1	14	TGCAGTGCTAGAGTAGGGGGCGCGGAAACTGAAGCTTTCTTT	CSARVGGAETEAFF
-	many	TRBV30	TRBJ2-1	12	TGTGCCTATTCGACAGGCTACAATGAGCAGTTCTTC	CAYSTGYNEQFF
-	few	TRBV11-2	TRBJ2-3	17	TGTGCCAGCAGCTTAGATCTGAGGGGAGAGGCGATAGATACGCAGTATTTT	CASSLDLRGEAIDTQYF
TRBD2	once	TRBV12-3/TRBV12-4	TRBJ2-3	16	TGTGCCAGCAGTCCTCCTAGCGGGGGCCGAACAGATACGCAGTATTTT	CASSPPSGGRTDTQYF
TRBD1	-	TRBV12-3/TRBV12-4	TRBJ1-1	14	TGTGCCAGCAGTTGGCAGGGGGCGCACACTGAAGCTTTCTTT	CASSWQGAHTEAFF
-	few	TRBV20-1	TRBJ2-7	13	TGCAGTGCTAGCCGGCCAGACACCTACGAGCAGTACTTC	CSASRPDTYEQYF
-	many	TRBV29-1	TRBJ2-7	13	TGCAGCGTTGAAATCCAACCAAACTACGAGCAGTACTTC	CSVEIQPNYEQYF
-	-	TRBV6-1	TRBJ2-4	15	TGTGCCAGCAGTGATGACAGGATAGCCAAAAACATTCAGTACTTC	CASSDDRIAKNIQYF
TRBD2	-	TRBV7-6	TRBJ2-3	18	TGTGCCAGCAGCCGGGTGCCCCTCCTAGCGGGAGGGCCCGAAGCGCAGTATTTT	CASSRVPLLAGGPEAQYF
-	-	TRBV6-5	TRBJ1-5	14	TGTGCCAGCAGTTGGACAGATAGCAATCAGCCCCAGCATTTT	CASSWTDSNQPQHF
-	many	TRBV18	TRBJ1-1	13	TGTGCCAGCTCACCACAATTGAACACTGAAGCTTTCTTT	CASSPQLNTEAFF
TRBD2	-	TRBV2	TRBJ2-5	16	TGTGCCAGCACCAGGGGACTAGCGGAAATAGGGGAGACCCAGTACTTC	CASTRGLAEIGETQYF
-	many	TRBV5-1	TRBJ2-7	14	-	CASSWGTGAPPEYF
-	few	TRBV27	TRBJ1-4	15	TGTGCCAGCAGTTTCCGTGGGCTTTCGCGGGAAAAACTGTTTTTT	CASSFRGLSREKLFF
TRBD2	-	TRBV20-1	TRBJ2-1	15	TGCAGTGCTAGGGCCGGGACTAGGGGTGCCAATGAGCAGTTCTTC	CSARAGTRGANEQFF
TRBD2	few	TRBV7-6	TRBJ2-3	18	TGTGCCAGCAGCTTAGGGACTAGCGGGAGGACAAACACAGATACGCAGTATTTT	CASSLGTSGRTNTDTQYF
TRBD2	-	TRBV25-1	TRBJ2-5	16	TGTGCCAGCAGCGAGCTAGCGGGGGGGCCTGTTTCGACCCAGTACTTC	CASSELAGGPVSTQYF
-	-	TRBV20-1	TRBJ2-7	12	TGCAGTGCTAGAGATACGGGCTACGAGCAGTACTTC	CSARDTGYEQYF
TRBD2	many	TRBV5-1	TRBJ2-7	21	TGCGCCAGCAGCATGGGCGGCTTCCGGACAGACAGACTAGCGGCATCCTACGAGCAGTACTTC	CASSMGGFRTDRLAASYEQYF
TRBD2	-	TRBV15	TRBJ2-1	17	TGTGCCACCAGCAGAGGACTAGCGGGAGGGAAGTACAATGAGCAGTTCTTC	CATSRGLAGGKYNEQFF
TRBD1	many	TRBV5-4	TRBJ2-5	14	TGTGCCAGCACCCTACAGGGGGCCGCAGAGACCCAGTACTTC	CASTLQGAAETQYF
TRBD2	-	TRBV20-1	TRBJ2-1	18	TGCAGTGCTAGCCTAAAATCTAGCGGGAGGGCCGCTTCCAATGAGCAGTTCTTC	CSASLKSSGRAASNEQFF
-	few	TRBV12-3/TRBV12-4	TRBJ2-1	14	TGTGCCAGCAGTTTATACCGATCCGGAAATGAGCAGTTCTTC	CASSLYRSGNEQFF
-	few	TRBV29-1	TRBJ1-1	15	TGCAGCGTTGAAGATCCAGTTGGGAGGGACACTGAAGCTTTCTTT	CSVEDPVGRDTEAFF
TRBD2	few	TRBV7-3	TRBJ2-2	16	TGTGCCAGCAGCCCAACCCCCCTAGCGGGAGCCGGGGAGCTGTTTTTT	CASSPTPLAGAGELFF
-	-	TRBV9	TRBJ2-3	14	TGTGCCAGCGCTACGGGAACCCTCACAGATACGCAGTATTTT	CASATGTLTDTQYF
TRBD1	few	TRBV4-1	TRBJ2-2	18	TGCGCCAGCAGCCAAGAAGATACCGGGACAGGGTGGACCGGGGAGCTGTTTTTT	CASSQEDTGTGWTGELFF
-	few	TRBV20-1	TRBJ1-1	11	TGCAGTGCAAGCAGGGTGGGGACGGCTTTCTTT	CSASRVGTAFF
-	many	TRBV3-1	TRBJ1-1	15	TGTGCCAGCAGCCAAGATCGGAAAAGGAACACTGAAGCTTTCTTT	CASSQDRKRNTEAFF
-	many	TRBV10-3	TRBJ2-3	15	TGTGCCATCAGTGGGGACGCCGCTAGCACAGATACGCAGTATTTT	CAISGDAASTDTQYF
TRBD1	many	TRBV5-1	TRBJ1-6	16	TGCGCCAGCAGCTTGGTGGCAGGGGGAAATAATTCACCCCTCCACTTT	CASSLVAGGNNSPLHF
-	-	TRBV7-2	TRBJ2-2	15	TGTGCCAGCAGCTTAGGCGGCTATCAAACCGGGGAGCTGTTTTTT	CASSLGGYQTGELFF